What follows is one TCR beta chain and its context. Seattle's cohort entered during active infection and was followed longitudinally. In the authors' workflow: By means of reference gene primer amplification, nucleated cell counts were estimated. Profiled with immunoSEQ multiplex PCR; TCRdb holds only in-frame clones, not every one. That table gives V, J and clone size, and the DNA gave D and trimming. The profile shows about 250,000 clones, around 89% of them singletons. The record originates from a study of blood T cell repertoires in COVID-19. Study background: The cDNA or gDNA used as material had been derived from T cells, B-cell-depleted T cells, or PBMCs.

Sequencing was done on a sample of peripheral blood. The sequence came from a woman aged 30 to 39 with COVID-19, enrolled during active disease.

DNA for the CDR3: TGTGCCAGCAGGGGACAGAGCTATGGCTACACCTTC. This encodes CASRGQSYGYTF. J is TRBJ1-2 and V is TRBV2; 7 nucleotides agree with TRBD1. The CDR3 consists of 12 residues. Germline lookup yields CDR1 SNHLY and CDR2 FYNNEI. V trimming: 6 bases; J trimming: 4 bases; junction bases outside the gene matches: 2. The full variable domain, in which reference TRBV2 and TRBJ1-2 provide the parts outside the CDR3, is EPEVTQTPSHQVTQMGQEVILRCVPISNHLYFYWYRQILGQKVEFLVSFYNNEISEKSEIFDDQFSVERPDGSNFTLKIRSTKLEDSAMYFCASRGQSYGYTFGSGTRLTVV.